The clone carrying this T cell receptor beta chain was picked up a small number of times. Its specificity is not known. Each sample gave at least 7 million isolated PBMCs. Extractions gave at least 5.5 micrograms of total RNA per sample. This specimen belongs to a study of blood T cells in healthy people across ages. Study-level points and caveats: Per million T cells, the diversity of TCR beta decreased roughly linearly as age advanced.

A second PCR, run for 7 to 11 cycles, used a sample-barcoded 5' primer plus a J-beta primer mix. TCRdb fed the 5' RACE reads into MiXCR, producing one record per CDR3 protein. The sample lists about 1.6 million distinct CDR3 sequences, approximately 32% seen once, with approximately 11% in the top ten. This CDR3 spans 18 amino acids. Germline V lookup: CDR1 LNHNV, CDR2 YYDKDF (reference sequence). V lost 4 bases to trimming and J lost 5 bases, with 26 bases between them. V usage is TRBV15 and J usage is TRBJ2-5, with D tentatively TRBD2 (5 bases). The origin of this receptor is a woman aged 30 to 39 in good health. Sequencing input: blood. DNA of the CDR3: TGTGCCACCAGCACCCCCGGGGAGAAATTAAGCCCAGGCGAGACCCAGTACTTC. Translated: CATSTPGEKLSPGETQYF.